This TCR beta chain was captured by sequencing in a study of identical twins. MiXCR was run by TCRdb on the 5' RACE reads, yielding one entry per CDR3 protein. The sample comprises 520,000 or so distinct CDR3 sequences, less than 25% of which are singletons, and 0.75% to 0.95% rests with the top ten. This clonotype has only a few counts. These same data were also listed under a study on T cells expressing NK-cell markers. According to that study: The authors sequenced eight donors, of whom seven were HCMV-seropositive and one was seronegative. In several experiments, sorting was confined to alpha-beta TCR T cells through use of an anti-gamma-delta TCR antibody.

The sample consisted of CD4+ T cells sorted from blood. This receptor was obtained from a woman younger than 35 in good health.

The CDR3 sequence is CASSPRTSRPQDEQFF. The DNA for the CDR3 is TGCGCCAGCAGCCCACGGACCAGTCGGCCCCAGGATGAGCAGTTCTTC. This rearrangement joins TRBV4-3 to TRBJ2-1; D not certain. The germline V and J ends were trimmed by 4 bases and 8 bases, with 21 bases remaining between them. Per germline, CDR1 LGHNA and CDR2 YSLEER. This CDR3 is 16 amino acids long.